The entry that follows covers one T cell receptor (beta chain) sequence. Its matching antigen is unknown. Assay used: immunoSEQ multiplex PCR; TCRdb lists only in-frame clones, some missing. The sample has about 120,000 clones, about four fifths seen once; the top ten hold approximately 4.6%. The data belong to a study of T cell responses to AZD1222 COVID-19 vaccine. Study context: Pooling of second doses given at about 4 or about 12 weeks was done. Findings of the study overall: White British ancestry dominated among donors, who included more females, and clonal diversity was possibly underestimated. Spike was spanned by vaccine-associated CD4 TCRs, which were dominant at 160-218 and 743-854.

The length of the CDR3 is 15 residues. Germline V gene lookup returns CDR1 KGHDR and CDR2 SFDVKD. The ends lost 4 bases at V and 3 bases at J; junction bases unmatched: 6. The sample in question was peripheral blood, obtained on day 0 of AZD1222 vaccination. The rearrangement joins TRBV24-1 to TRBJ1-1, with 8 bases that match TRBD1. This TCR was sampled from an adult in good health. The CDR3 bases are TGTGCCACCAGTGACCGCGGACAGGGATACACTGAAGCTTTCTTT. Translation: CATSDRGQGYTEAFF.